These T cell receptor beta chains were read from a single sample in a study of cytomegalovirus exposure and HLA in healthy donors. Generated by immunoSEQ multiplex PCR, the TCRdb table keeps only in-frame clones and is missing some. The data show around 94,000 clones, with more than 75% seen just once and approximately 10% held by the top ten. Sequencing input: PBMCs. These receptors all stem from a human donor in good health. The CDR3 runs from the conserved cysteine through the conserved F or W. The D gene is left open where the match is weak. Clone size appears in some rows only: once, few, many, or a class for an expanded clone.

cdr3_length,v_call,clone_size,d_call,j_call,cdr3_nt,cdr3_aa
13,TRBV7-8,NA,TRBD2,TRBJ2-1,TGTGCCAGCAGCCTCGGGAGGGCCCTCGAGCAGTTCTTC,CASSLGRALEQFF
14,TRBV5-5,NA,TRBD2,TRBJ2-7,TGTGCCAGCAGCTTGGGGATAGCGGGATACGAGCAGTACTTC,CASSLGIAGYEQYF
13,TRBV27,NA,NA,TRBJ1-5,TGTGCCAGCAGTCCCGGGGTCGGTCAGCCCCAGCATTTT,CASSPGVGQPQHF
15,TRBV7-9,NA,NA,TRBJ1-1,TGTGCCAGCAGCTTAGACAGGGTGATGAACACTGAAGCTTTCTTT,CASSLDRVMNTEAFF
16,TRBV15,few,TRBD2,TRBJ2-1,TGTGCCACCAGCAGAACTAGCGGCCTGTCCTACAATGAGCAGTTCTTC,CATSRTSGLSYNEQFF
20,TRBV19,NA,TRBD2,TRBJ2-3,TGTGCCAGTAGTATCCGTCCTAGCGGGGGGGCGAAATCTAGCACAGATACGCAGTATTTT,CASSIRPSGGAKSSTDTQYF
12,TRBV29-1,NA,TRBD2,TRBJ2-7,TGCAGCGCGGGACTAGCGGGGCGTGGGCAGTACTTC,CSAGLAGRGQYF
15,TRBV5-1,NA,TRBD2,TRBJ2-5,TGCGCCAGCAACCCTGGACGGATGGGACTAATAGAGCAGTACTTC,CASNPGRMGLIEQYF
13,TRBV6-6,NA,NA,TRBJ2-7,TGTGCCAGCAGTTACTCGCTTACTAACGAGCAGTACTTC,CASSYSLTNEQYF
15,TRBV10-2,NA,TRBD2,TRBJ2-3,TGCGCCAGCAGTGAGAGGACTAGTAACACAGATACGCAGTATTTT,CASSERTSNTDTQYF
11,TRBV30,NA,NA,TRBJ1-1,TGTGCCTGGGGCCCCGGACAGAAAGCTTTCTTT,CAWGPGQKAFF
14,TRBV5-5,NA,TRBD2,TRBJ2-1,TGTGCCAGCAGCTGGATAGCGGGAGCACTTGAGCAGTTCTTC,CASSWIAGALEQFF
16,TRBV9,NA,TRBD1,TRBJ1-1,TGTGCCAGCAGCGCGCAGGGGGCGCAGGGGAACACTGAAGCTTTCTTT,CASSAQGAQGNTEAFF
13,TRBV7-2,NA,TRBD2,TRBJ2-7,TGTGCCAGCGGTTGGGGGCTAGCGGGCGAGCAGTACTTC,CASGWGLAGEQYF
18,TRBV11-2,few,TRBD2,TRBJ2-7,TGTGCCAGCAGCTCAGGGCCCTCCCGGGGGGGAAGCTCCTACGAGCAGTACTTC,CASSSGPSRGGSSYEQYF
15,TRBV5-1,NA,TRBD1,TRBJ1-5,TGCGCCAGCAGCCGGACAGGGGGTTTCAATCAGCCCCAGCATTTT,CASSRTGGFNQPQHF
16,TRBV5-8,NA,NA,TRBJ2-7,TGTGCCAGCAGCCTCCAGCGGGACAGGAGCTCCTACGAGCAGTACTTC,CASSLQRDRSSYEQYF
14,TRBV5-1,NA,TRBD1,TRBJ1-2,TGCGCCAGCAGCGAACCGGGACAGGGGACCCAATACACCTTC,CASSEPGQGTQYTF
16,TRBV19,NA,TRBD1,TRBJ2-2,TGTGCCAGTAGTGAGTTGGGACAGGGAGATACCGGGGAGCTGTTTTTT,CASSELGQGDTGELFF
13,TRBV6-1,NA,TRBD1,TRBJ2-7,TGTGCCAGCAGCGTCACACAGGGGTCCGAGCAGTACTTC,CASSVTQGSEQYF
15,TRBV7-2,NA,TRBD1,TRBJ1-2,TGTGCCAGCAGCTCGGGCAGGGGGAGTAACTATGGCTACACCTTC,CASSSGRGSNYGYTF
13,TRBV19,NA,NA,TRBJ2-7,TGTGCCAGTAGTTCCGGGGACTTCTACGAGCAGTACTTC,CASSSGDFYEQYF
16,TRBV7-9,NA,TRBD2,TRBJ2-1,TGTGCCAGCAGCTTATCCTTAGCGGGAAGGTACAATGAGCAGTTCTTC,CASSLSLAGRYNEQFF
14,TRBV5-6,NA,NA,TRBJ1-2,TGTGCCAGCAGCTGGAGGGGAATTAACTATGGCTACACCTTC,CASSWRGINYGYTF
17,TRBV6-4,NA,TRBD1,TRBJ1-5,TGTGCCAGCAGGGACAGGGGGCAGAGCGATAGCAATCAGCCCCAGCATTTT,CASRDRGQSDSNQPQHF
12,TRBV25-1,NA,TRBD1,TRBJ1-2,TGTGCCAGCAGTCAGGGGGCCGGTGGCTACACCTTC,CASSQGAGGYTF
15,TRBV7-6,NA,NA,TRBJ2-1,TGTGCCAGCAGCTTAGGGCGGAAGAAACACAATGAGCAGTTCTTC,CASSLGRKKHNEQFF
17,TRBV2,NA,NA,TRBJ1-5,TGTGCCAGCAGTGAAGCGCCTCCCCGGACGGGGAATCAGCCCCAGCATTTT,CASSEAPPRTGNQPQHF
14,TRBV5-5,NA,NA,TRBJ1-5,TGTGCCAGCAGCTTCGGGGGGCTAGGACAGCCCCAGCATTTT,CASSFGGLGQPQHF
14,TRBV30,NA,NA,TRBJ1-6,TGTGCCTGGAGTGATGCTCTGCGGAATTCACCCCTCCACTTT,CAWSDALRNSPLHF
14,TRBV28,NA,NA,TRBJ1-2,TGTGCCAGCAGTTCTATGCCAATCCTTTATGGCTACACCTTC,CASSSMPILYGYTF
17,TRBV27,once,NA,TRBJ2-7,TGTGCCAGCAGTTTTTTGGGGGGAGAGACAGCACCCTACGAGCAGTACTTC,CASSFLGGETAPYEQYF
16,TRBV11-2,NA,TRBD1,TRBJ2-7,TGTGCCAGCAGCAACTACAGGGGGACGACGGTAGGGGAGCAGTACTTC,CASSNYRGTTVGEQYF
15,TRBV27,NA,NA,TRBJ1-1,TGTGCCAGCAGTTTGTGGGCAACCCCTTCCGCTGAAGCTTTCTTT,CASSLWATPSAEAFF
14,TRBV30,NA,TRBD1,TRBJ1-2,TGTGCCTGGCATGGGGACAGGGCGAACTATGGCTACACCTTC,CAWHGDRANYGYTF
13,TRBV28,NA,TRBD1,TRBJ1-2,TGTGCCACCACCACAGGGGTAAACTATGGCTACACCTTC,CATTTGVNYGYTF
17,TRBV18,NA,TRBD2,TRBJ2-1,TGTGCCAGCTCACCCCCCGTCATGGGCGGGAGATCCAATGAGCAGTTCTTC,CASSPPVMGGRSNEQFF
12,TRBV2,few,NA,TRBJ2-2,TGTGCCAGCAGTGCGTCTCCCGGGGAGCTGTTTTTT,CASSASPGELFF
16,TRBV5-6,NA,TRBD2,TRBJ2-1,TGTGCCAGCAGCTTGTCGTCGGGGGGGCCCTACAATGAGCAGTTCTTC,CASSLSSGGPYNEQFF
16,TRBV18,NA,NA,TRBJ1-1,TGTGCCAGCTCACCACCTCGGGGAAGGAAGAACACTGAAGCTTTCTTT,CASSPPRGRKNTEAFF
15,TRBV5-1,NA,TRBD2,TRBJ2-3,TGCGCCAGCAGCCCTAGCGGGGCTACCACAGATACGCAGTATTTT,CASSPSGATTDTQYF
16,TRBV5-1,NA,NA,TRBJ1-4,TGCGCCAGCAGGGACCACGAGGGGGCAACTAATGAAAAACTGTTTTTT,CASRDHEGATNEKLFF
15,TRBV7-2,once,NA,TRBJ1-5,TGTGCCAGCAGCTTCCAACAGGGATTCAATCAGCCCCAGCATTTT,CASSFQQGFNQPQHF
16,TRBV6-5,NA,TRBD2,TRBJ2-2,TGTGCCAGCAGTTGGGGACTAGCGGGAGGTGCCGGGGAGCTGTTTTTT,CASSWGLAGGAGELFF
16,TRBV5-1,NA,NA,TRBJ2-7,TGCGCCAGCAGCTTGGTCGCGGGGTTTAGCTCCTACGAGCAGTACTTC,CASSLVAGFSSYEQYF
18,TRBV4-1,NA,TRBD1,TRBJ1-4,TGCGCCAGCAGCAACCCCACGGGACAGACAGCAACTAATGAAAAACTGTTTTTT,CASSNPTGQTATNEKLFF
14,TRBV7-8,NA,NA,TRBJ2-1,TGTGCCAGCAGTCCGGCGGGCCGCTTTAATGAGCAGTTCTTC,CASSPAGRFNEQFF
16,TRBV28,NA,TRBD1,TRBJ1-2,TGTGCCAGCAGTAAACCCCGGGACAGGGGTTGGTATGGCTACACCTTC,CASSKPRDRGWYGYTF
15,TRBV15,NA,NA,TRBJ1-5,TGTGCCACCAGCAGAGATGCAGGTCGCAATCAGCCCCAGCATTTT,CATSRDAGRNQPQHF
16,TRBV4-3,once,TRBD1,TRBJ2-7,TGCGCCAGCAGCCAAGATAGACAGGGCACTCCGTACGAGCAGTACTTC,CASSQDRQGTPYEQYF
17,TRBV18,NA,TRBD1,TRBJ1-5,TGTGCCAGCTCACCAACCGGGGGGGACAGGGGTTTTCAGCCCCAGCATTTT,CASSPTGGDRGFQPQHF
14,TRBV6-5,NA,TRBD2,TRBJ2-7,TGTGCCAGCAGTTCCTCTCTAGCGGGCTACGAGCAGTACTTC,CASSSSLAGYEQYF
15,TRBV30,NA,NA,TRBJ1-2,TGTGCCCACAACTCGGGAGGCTTTCTCTTAAGAGGCTACACCTTC,CAHNSGGFLLRGYTF
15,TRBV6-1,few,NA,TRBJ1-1,TGTGCCAGCAGTGAAGGAGCAGGGTTGAACACTGAAGCTTTCTTT,CASSEGAGLNTEAFF
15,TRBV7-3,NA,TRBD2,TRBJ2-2,TGTGCCAGCACCCCCGGGGGGGATGACGCCGGGGAGCTGTTTTTT,CASTPGGDDAGELFF
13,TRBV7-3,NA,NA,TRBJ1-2,TGTGCCAGCAGCTTAAGCCAGGTCTATGGCTACACCTTC,CASSLSQVYGYTF
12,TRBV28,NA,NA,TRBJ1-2,TGTGCCAGCAGGAGTTCTAACTATGGCTACACCTTC,CASRSSNYGYTF